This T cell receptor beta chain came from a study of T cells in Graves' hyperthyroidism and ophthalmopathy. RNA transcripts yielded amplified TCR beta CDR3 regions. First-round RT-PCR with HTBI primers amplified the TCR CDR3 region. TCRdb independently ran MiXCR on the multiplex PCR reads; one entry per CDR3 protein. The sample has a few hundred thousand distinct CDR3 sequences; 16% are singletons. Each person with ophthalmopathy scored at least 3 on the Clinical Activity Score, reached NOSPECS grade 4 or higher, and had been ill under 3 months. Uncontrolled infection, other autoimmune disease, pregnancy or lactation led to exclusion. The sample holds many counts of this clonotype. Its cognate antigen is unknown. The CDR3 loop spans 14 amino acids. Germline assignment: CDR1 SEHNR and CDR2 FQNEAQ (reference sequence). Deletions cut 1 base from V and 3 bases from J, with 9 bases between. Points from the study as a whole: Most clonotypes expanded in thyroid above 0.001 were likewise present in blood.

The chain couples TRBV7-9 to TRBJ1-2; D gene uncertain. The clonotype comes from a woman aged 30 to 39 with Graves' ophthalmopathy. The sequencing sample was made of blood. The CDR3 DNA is TGTGCCAGCAGCTTAGGCGAGGTTGACTATGGCTACACCTTC. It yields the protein CASSLGEVDYGYTF.